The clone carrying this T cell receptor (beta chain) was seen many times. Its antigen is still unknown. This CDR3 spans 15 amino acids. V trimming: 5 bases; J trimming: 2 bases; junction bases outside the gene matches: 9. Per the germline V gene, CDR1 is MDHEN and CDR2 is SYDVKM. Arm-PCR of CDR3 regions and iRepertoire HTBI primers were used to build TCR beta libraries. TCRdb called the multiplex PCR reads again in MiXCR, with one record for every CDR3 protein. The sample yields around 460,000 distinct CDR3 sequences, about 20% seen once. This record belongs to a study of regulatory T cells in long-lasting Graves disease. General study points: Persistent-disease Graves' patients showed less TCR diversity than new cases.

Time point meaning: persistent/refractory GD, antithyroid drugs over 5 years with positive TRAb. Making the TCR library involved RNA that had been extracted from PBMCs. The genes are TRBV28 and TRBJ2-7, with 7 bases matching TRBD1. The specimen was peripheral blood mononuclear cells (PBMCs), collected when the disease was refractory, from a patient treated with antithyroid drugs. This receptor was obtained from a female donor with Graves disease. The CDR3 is CASSQHRQGPYEQYF. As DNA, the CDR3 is TGTGCCAGCAGTCAACATCGACAGGGTCCCTACGAGCAGTACTTC.